The present entry profiles one T cell receptor beta chain with its context. Germline V gives CDR1 MNHNS, CDR2 SASEGT. Trimming left V 7 bases short and J 10 bases short, with 8 bases between. The CDR3 has 10 residues. These data belong to a study of cytomegalovirus exposure and HLA in healthy donors. The PCR made use of 60 Vbeta and 13 Jbeta primers. Profiled with immunoSEQ multiplex PCR; TCRdb holds only in-frame clones, not every one. The data show some 130,000 clones, with about 80% seen just once and about 2.9% held by the top ten. The sequenced material came from PBMCs. The chain has TRBV6-1 and TRBJ2-1; D gene unclear. This TCR was sampled from a boy between 2 and 10 years old in good health and CMV-seronegative. The CDR3 nucleotides read TGTGCCAGCATAGGCGGCGAGCAGTTCTTC. The encoded protein is CASIGGEQFF.